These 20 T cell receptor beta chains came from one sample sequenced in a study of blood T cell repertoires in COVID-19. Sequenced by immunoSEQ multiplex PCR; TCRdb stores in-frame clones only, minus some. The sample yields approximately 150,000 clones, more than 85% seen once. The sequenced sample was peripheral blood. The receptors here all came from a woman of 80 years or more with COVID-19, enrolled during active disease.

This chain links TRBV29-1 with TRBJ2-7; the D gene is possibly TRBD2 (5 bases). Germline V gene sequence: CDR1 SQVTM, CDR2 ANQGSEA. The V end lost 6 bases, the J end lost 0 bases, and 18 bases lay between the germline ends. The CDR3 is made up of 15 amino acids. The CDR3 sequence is CSVRADAGSSYEQYF. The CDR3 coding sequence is TGCAGCGTGAGGGCGGACGCTGGGAGCTCCTACGAGCAGTACTTC.

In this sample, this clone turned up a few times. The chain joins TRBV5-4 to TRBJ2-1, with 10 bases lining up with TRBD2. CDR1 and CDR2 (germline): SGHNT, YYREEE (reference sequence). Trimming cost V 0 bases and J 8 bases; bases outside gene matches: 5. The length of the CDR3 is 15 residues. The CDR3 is CASSLALAGVDEQFF. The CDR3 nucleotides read TGTGCCAGCAGCTTGGCGCTAGCGGGAGTCGATGAGCAGTTCTTC.

CDR3 DNA: TGTGCCAGCTCAAAGGGGCTAGGACAGGGAGAGACCCAGTACTTC. The encoded protein is CASSKGLGQGETQYF. The V call is TRBV18, the J call TRBJ2-5; 8 nucleotides align to TRBD1. Looked up from germline, CDR1 is KGHSH and CDR2 is LQKENI. The ends lost 5 bases at V and 4 bases at J; junction bases unmatched: 9. The CDR3 is 15 amino acids.

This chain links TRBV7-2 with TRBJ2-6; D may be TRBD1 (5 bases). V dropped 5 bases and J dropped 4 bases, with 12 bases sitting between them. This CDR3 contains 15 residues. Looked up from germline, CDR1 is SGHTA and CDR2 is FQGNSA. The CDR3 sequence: CASSNRIPGANVLTF. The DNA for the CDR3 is TGTGCCAGCAGCAACAGGATACCAGGGGCCAACGTCCTGACTTTC.

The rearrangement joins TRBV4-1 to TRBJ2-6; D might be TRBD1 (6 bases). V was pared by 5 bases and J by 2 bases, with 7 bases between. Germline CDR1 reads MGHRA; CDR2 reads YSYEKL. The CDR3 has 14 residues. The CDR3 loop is CASSEGAGANVLTF. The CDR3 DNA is TGCGCCAGCAGCGAGGGGGCTGGGGCCAACGTCCTGACTTTC.

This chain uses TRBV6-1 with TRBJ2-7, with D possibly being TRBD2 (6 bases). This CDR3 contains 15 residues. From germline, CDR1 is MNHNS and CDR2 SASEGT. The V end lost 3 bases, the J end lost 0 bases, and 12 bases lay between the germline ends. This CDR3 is CASSDERRGSYEQYF. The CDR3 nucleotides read TGTGCCAGCAGTGACGAGCGGAGGGGCTCCTACGAGCAGTACTTC.

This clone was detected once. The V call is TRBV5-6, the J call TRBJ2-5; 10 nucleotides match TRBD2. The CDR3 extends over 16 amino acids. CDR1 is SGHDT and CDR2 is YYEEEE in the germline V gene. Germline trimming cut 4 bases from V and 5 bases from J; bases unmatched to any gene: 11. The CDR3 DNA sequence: TGTGCCAGCAGCCTGGGAGCGGGAGGGCGTTGGGAGACCCAGTACTTC. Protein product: CASSLGAGGRWETQYF.

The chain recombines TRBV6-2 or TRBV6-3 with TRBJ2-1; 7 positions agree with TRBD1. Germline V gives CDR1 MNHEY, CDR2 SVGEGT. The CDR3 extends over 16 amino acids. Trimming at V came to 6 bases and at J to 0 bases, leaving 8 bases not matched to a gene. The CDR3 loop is CASSDLQGTSYNEQFF. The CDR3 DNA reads TGTGCCAGCAGCGACCTACAGGGGACCTCCTACAATGAGCAGTTCTTC.

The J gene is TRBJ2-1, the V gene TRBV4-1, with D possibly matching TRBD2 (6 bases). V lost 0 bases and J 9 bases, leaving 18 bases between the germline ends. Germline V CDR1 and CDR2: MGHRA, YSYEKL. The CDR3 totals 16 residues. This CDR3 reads CASSQEVGGRAGEQFF. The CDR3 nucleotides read TGCGCCAGCAGCCAAGAAGTGGGAGGCAGGGCAGGTGAGCAGTTCTTC.

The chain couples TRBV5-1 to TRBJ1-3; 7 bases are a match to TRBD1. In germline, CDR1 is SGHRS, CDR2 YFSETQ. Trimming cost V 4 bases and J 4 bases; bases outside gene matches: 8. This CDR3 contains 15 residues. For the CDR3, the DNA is TGCGCCAGCAGCGCCGGGGACAGCGCCGGAAACACCATATATTTT. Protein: CASSAGDSAGNTIYF.

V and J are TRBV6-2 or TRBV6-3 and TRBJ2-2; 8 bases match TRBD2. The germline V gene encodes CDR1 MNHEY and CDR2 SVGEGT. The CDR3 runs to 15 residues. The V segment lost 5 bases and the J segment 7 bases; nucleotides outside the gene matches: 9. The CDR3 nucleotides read TGTGCCAGCAGTCCCGGGACTAGTGGGGTCGGGGAGCTGTTTTTT. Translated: CASSPGTSGVGELFF.

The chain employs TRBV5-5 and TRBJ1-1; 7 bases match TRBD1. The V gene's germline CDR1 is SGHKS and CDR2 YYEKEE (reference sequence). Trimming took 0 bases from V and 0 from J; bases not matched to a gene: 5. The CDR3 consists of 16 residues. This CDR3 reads CASSLAPQGVNTEAFF. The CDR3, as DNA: TGTGCCAGCAGCTTGGCCCCCCAGGGGGTGAACACTGAAGCTTTCTTT. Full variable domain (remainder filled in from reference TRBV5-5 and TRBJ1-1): DAGVTQSPTHLIKTRGQQVTLRCSPISGHKSVSWYQQVLGQGPQFIFQYYEKEERGRGNFPDRFSARQFPNYSSELNVNALLLGDSALYLCASSLAPQGVNTEAFFGQGTRLTVV.

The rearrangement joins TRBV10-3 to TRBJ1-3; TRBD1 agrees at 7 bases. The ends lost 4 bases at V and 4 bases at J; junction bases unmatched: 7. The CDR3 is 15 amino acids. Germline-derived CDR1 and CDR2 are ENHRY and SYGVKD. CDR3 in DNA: TGTGCCATCAGTGGCAACGACAGGGTCGGAAACACCATATATTTT. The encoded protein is CAISGNDRVGNTIYF.

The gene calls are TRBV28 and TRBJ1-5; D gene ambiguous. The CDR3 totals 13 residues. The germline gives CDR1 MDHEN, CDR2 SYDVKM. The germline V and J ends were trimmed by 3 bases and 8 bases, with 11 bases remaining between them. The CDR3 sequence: CASSLGILEPQHF. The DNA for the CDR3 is TGTGCCAGCAGTTTGGGCATTTTAGAGCCCCAGCATTTT.

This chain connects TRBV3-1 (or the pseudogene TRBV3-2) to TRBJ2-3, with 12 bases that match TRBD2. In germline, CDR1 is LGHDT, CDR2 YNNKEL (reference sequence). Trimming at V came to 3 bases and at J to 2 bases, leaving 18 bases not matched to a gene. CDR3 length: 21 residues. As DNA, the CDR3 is TGTGCCAGCAGCCAGAAACCGGGACTAGCGGGTAGAATTTATGTCACAGATACGCAGTATTTT. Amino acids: CASSQKPGLAGRIYVTDTQYF.

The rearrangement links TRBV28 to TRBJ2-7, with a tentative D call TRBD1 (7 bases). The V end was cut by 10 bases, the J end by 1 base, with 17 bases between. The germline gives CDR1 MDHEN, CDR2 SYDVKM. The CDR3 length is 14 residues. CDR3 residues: CAITAAGGSYEQYF. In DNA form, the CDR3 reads TGTGCCATCACAGCGGCAGGGGGGTCCTACGAGCAGTACTTC.

The CDR3 region is CASSPRLAGGYNEQFF. The CDR3 DNA follows: TGTGCCAGCAGCCCAAGGCTAGCGGGAGGGTACAATGAGCAGTTCTTC. V and J are TRBV5-6 and TRBJ2-1; 12 bases match TRBD2. The germline gives CDR1 SGHDT, CDR2 YYEEEE. CDR3 size: 16 residues. J gave up 4 bases and V 4 bases, and 6 bases lay outside the gene matches. The full variable domain, with the rest looked up from reference TRBV5-6 and TRBJ2-1, is DAGVTQSPTHLIKTRGQQVTLRCSPKSGHDTVSWYQQALGQGPQFIFQYYEEEERQRGNFPDRFSGHQFPNYSSELNVNALLLGDSALYLCASSPRLAGGYNEQFFGPGTRLTVL.

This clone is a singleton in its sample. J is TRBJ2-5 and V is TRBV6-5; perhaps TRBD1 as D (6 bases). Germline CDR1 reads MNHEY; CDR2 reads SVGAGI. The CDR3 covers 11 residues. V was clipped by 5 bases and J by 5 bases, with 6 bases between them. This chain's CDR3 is CASSRGETQYF. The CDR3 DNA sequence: TGTGCCAGCAGTAGGGGGGAGACCCAGTACTTC.

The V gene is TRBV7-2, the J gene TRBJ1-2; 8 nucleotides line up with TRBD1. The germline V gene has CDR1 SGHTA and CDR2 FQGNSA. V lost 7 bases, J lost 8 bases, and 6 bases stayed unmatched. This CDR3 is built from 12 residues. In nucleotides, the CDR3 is TGTGCCAGCATATTGACAGGGGTCGGCTACACCTTC. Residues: CASILTGVGYTF.

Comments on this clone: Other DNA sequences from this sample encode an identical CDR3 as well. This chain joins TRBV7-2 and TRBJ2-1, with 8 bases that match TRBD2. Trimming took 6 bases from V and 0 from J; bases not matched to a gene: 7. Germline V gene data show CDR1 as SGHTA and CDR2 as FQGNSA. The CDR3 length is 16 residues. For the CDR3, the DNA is TGTGCCAGCAGTTTAAGCGGGAGTGGCTCCTACAATGAGCAGTTCTTC. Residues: CASSLSGSGSYNEQFF.